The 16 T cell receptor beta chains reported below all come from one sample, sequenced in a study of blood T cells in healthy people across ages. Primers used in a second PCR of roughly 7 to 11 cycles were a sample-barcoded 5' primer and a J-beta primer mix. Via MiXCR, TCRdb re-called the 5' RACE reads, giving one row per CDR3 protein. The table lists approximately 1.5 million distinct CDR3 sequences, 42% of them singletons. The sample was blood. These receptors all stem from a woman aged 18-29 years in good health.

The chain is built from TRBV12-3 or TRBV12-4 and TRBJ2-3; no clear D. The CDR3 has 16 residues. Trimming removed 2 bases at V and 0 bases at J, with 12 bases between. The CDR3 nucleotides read TGTGCCAGCAGTTTATTAAGGCACGCTAGCACAGATACGCAGTATTTT. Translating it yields CASSLLRHASTDTQYF.

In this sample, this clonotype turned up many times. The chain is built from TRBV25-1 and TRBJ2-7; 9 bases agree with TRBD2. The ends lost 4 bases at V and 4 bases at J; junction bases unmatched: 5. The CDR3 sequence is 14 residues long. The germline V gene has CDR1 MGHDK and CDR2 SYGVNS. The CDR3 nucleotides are TGTGCCAGCAGTGCTCTAGCGGGGACATACGAGCAGTACTTC. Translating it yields CASSALAGTYEQYF.

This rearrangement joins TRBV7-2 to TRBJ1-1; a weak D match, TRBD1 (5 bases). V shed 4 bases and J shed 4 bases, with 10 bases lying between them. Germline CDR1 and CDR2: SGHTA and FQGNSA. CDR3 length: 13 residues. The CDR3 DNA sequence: TGTGCCAGCAGCTCCGTAAGGGGCACTGAAGCTTTCTTT. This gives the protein CASSSVRGTEAFF.

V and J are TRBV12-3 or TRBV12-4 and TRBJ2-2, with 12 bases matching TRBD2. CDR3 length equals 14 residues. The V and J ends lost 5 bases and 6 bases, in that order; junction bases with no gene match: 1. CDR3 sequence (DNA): TGTGCCAGCAGTCCTAGCGGGGGGGCCGGGGAGCTGTTTTTT. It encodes CASSPSGGAGELFF.

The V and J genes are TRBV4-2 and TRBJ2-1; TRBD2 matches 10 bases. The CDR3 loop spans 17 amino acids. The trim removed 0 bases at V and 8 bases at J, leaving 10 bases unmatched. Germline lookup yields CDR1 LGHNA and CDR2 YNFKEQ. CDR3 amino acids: CASSQDILAGPRDEQFF. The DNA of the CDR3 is TGTGCCAGCAGCCAAGATATACTAGCGGGACCTAGGGATGAGCAGTTCTTC.

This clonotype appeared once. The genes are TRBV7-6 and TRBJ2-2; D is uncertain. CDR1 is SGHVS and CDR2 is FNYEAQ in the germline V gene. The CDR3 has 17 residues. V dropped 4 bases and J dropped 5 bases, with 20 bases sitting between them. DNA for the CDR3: TGTGCCAGCAGCTCCGATGTGAGCCGAACACGGACCGGGGAGCTGTTTTTT. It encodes CASSSDVSRTRTGELFF.

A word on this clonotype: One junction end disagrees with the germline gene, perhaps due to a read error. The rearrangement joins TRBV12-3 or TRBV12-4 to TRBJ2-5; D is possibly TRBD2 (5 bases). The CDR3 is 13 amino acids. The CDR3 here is CASSLSSLETQYF. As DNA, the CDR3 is TGTGCCAGTAGTTTGTCTAGCCTCGAGACCCAGTACTTC.

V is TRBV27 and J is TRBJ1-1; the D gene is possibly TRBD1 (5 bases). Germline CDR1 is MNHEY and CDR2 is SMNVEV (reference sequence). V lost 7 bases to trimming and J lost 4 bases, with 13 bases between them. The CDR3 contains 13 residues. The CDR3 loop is CASNPPGLTEAFF. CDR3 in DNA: TGTGCCAGCAACCCCCCAGGGCTCACTGAAGCTTTCTTT.

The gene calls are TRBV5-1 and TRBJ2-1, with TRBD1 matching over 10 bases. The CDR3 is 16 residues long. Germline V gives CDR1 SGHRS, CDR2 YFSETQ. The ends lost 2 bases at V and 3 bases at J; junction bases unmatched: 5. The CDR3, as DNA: TGCGCCAGCAGCTTTCGGGACAGGGGAAGCTACAATGAGCAGTTCTTC. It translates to CASSFRDRGSYNEQFF.

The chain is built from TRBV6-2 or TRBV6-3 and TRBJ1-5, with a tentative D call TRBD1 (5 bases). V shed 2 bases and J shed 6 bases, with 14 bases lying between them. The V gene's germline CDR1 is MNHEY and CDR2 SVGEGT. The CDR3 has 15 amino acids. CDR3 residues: CASSYGGYGGQPQHF. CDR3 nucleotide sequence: TGTGCCAGCAGTTACGGGGGTTATGGCGGTCAGCCCCAGCATTTT.

DNA of the CDR3: TGCAGTGCTAGGGGGGGATTTGGGGCCTACGAGCAGTACTTC. Amino acid sequence: CSARGGFGAYEQYF. The chain uses TRBV20-1 and TRBJ2-7; D is possibly TRBD2 (6 bases). Germline CDR1 reads DFQATT; CDR2 reads SNEGSKA (reference sequence). The CDR3 contains 14 residues. V lost 3 bases and J lost 2, with 14 bases in between.

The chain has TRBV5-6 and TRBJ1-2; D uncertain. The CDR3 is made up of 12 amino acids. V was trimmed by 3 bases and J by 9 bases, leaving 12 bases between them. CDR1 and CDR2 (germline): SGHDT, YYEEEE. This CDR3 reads CASSYSGQSYTF. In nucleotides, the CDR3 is TGTGCCAGCAGCTACTCGGGCCAAAGCTACACCTTC.

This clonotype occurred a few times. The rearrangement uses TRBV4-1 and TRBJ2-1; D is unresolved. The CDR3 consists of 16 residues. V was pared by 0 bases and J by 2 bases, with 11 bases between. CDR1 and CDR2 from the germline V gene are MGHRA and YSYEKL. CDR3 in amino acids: CASSQDDRAPYNEQFF. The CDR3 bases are TGCGCCAGCAGCCAAGATGATAGGGCCCCCTACAATGAGCAGTTCTTC.

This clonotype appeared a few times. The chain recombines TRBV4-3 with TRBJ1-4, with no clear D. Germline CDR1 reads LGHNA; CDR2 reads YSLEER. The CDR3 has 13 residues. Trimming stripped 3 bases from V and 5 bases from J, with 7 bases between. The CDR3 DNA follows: TGCGCCAGCAGCCATCTGGCAAATGAAAAACTGTTTTTT. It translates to CASSHLANEKLFF.

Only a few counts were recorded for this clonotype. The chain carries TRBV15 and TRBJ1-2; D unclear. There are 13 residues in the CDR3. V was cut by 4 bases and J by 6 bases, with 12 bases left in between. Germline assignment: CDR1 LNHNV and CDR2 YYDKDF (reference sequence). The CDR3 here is CATSNSGNDGYTF. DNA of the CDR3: TGTGCCACCAGCAATTCCGGGAATGATGGCTACACCTTC.

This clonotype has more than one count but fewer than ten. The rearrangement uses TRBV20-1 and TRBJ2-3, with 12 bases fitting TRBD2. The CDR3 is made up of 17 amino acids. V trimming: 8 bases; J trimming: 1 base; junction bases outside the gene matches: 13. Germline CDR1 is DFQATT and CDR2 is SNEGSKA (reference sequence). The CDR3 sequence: CSSRRVLAGGRTDTQYF. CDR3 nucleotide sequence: TGCAGTTCCCGCCGTGTCCTAGCGGGAGGGCGCACAGATACGCAGTATTTT.